This TCR beta chain was identified in a study of blood T cell repertoires in COVID-19. The wider study: Acute-phase and convalescent COVID-19 samples originated in the United States, Italy and Spain.

As processed by the authors: Reference gene primer amplification gave nucleated cell count estimates. TCRdb's table, derived via immunoSEQ multiplex PCR, lists solely in-frame clones and lacks some. That table gives V, J and clone size, and the DNA gave D and trimming. The profile covers around 250,000 clones, with about 87% appearing a single time and about 1.6% taken by the ten largest. Recruitment covered 25 or so US areas and drew participants whose ages spanned about 18 to 89 years. CDR1 SGHVS and CDR2 FQNEAQ come from the germline V gene. The CDR3 spans 14 residues. V was trimmed by 2 bases and J by 3 bases, leaving 11 bases between them. This clone has just a few counts.

What was sequenced was PBMCs or T cells enriched from blood (not recorded which). The rearrangement uses TRBV7-8 and TRBJ2-7; tentative D call: TRBD1 (5 bases). This clonotype was obtained from a woman in her 50s who had recovered from COVID-19. CDR3 amino acids: CASSLRVRVYEQYF. In DNA form, the CDR3 reads TGTGCCAGCAGCTTAAGGGTCAGGGTCTACGAGCAGTACTTC.